These 3 T cell receptor beta chains came from one sample sequenced in a study of blood T cell repertoires in COVID-19. The method was immunoSEQ multiplex PCR; TCRdb's version includes in-frame clones alone and lacks a portion of them. The table records some 350,000 clones, approximately 92% of them present only once. The sample taken for sequencing was PBMCs or T cells enriched from blood (not recorded which). Receptor source: a man between 18 and 29 years old who had recovered from COVID-19.

The chain recombines TRBV24-1 with TRBJ1-1, with 10 nucleotides matching TRBD1. Trimming at V came to 1 base and at J to 7 bases, leaving 23 bases not matched to a gene. In germline, CDR1 is KGHDR, CDR2 SFDVKD. The CDR3 is 21 amino acids. The CDR3 reads CATSDFSGQGMRGAHFDEAFF. In nucleotides, the CDR3 is TGTGCCACCAGTGATTTCTCGGGACAGGGGATGCGGGGGGCCCACTTTGATGAAGCTTTCTTT.

The chain is built from TRBV11-2 and TRBJ2-2; a possible D gene is TRBD2 (6 bases). V was clipped by 0 bases and J by 1 base, with 9 bases between them. This CDR3 has 16 amino acids. Germline V CDR1 and CDR2: SGHAT, FQNNGV. The CDR3 bases are TGTGCCAGCAGCTTAGAACTAGCTGAGAACACCGGGGAGCTGTTTTTT. This gives the protein CASSLELAENTGELFF.

The chain uses TRBV2 and TRBJ2-1; TRBD2 is a possible D gene (7 bases). V was trimmed by 3 bases and J by 12 bases, leaving 24 bases between them. This CDR3 is 16 amino acids long. Germline V CDR1 and CDR2: SNHLY, FYNNEI. This CDR3 is CASSERGLRGNVRQFF. As DNA, the CDR3 is TGTGCCAGCAGTGAGCGGGGACTAAGGGGGAATGTAAGGCAGTTCTTC.